This TCR beta chain was recovered during a study of Ad26.COV2.S vaccination and SARS-CoV-2 variants (dated by TCRdb to 2020 to 2023). Concerning the study at large: Vaccine-arm donors were drawn from COV1001, a multicentre, randomized, double-blind, placebo-controlled phase I-IIa trial of Ad26.COV2.S in healthy adults. Trial participants were randomized into five groups of five, in which low-dose or high-dose Ad26.COV2.S was given once or twice, or placebo was given on both occasions. TCRbeta repertoire sequencing was used to assess the specificity and breadth of SARS-CoV-2-reactive T cell receptors after Ad26.COV2.S vaccination. Ad26.COV2.S was administered intramuscularly at a dose of 5x10^10 or 1x10^11 viral particles, either as one shot or as two shots given 56 days apart. Investigators remained blinded to trial group allocation during experiments and outcome assessment. A total of approximately 32 samples were included in the TCR-sequenced set, comprising around 19 Ad26.COV2.S vaccine recipients, 5 placebo recipients and 8 SARS-CoV-2 convalescent individuals. General findings and caveats noted by the study authors: The study was not powered for comparison of responses between vaccine doses or regimens. After vaccination, spike-specific CD8+ and CD4+ T cell responses were reported to show substantial breadth. The authors noted that the TCR breadth and depth analyses may have underestimated total T cell responses. Vaccine and placebo recipients had similar non-spike TCR breadth, a finding consistent with the vaccine containing only spike. Ad26.COV2.S recipients had higher spike-specific TCR breadth than placebo recipients (P = 0.0014).

With regard to this clone: Its cognate antigen has yet to be identified. The record has no base qualities; no much larger clone is one base away.

TCRbeta CDR3 regions were sequenced with the immunoSEQ Assay. After extraction, genomic DNA underwent amplification by bias-controlled multiplex PCR, followed by high-throughput sequencing. Regarding the original processing steps: To quantify the absolute abundance of each unique TCRbeta CDR3 region, sequences were collapsed and filtered. Usable DNA was measured by amplifying reference genes present in all nucleated cells, and TCRbeta template counts were normalized to that usable DNA to estimate T cell fraction. Repertoire TCRs were annotated as SARS-CoV-2-specific by exact matching of V gene, CDR3 amino acid sequence and J gene to a known reactive TCR set. MIRA supplied the reference SARS-CoV-2 TCR set, which was filtered for enrichment in COVID-19-positive ImmuneCODE repertoires so that public or cross-reactive TCRs were removed. Using the MIRA antigens, annotated TCRs were further analysed by specific ORF or by position within an ORF. Breadth was defined as annotated unique rearrangements over total unique productive rearrangements; depth was the summed frequency of those rearrangements. TCR breadth was compared between groups using two-sided Wilcoxon rank-sum tests. The table was pulled from immuneACCESS by TCRdb, which kept in-frame rearrangements only. Such tables lose some clones; where checked, under half of the loss comes from unresolved V genes, and the rest has no known cause. V, J and clone size are taken as reported in that table, and D and trimming were inferred from the DNA itself. Within this sample are some 300,000 clones, with roughly 84% of them counted one time only. The top ten constitute 1.9% of the sample.

From cysteine to phenylalanine, the CDR3 is 14 amino acids long. The only DNA kept is the CDR3, 42 bases in frame from the first base. Taken from the germline V gene (reference sequence), the CDR1 and CDR2 loops are LGHDT and YNNKEL. V is cut by 2 bases and J by 7 bases, and the space between the germline ends is 11 bases. The sample's treatment or condition label, in plain terms: around 19 received Ad26.COV2.S at low or high dose, single or two shots; five or six received placebo; per-sample allocation not given. Repertoires of vaccine and placebo recipients were sequenced from samples taken on day 63 after the first injection. Cohort 1b enrolled around 23 adults aged 18-55 years at a single site in Boston, USA, between 29 July and 7 August 2020. Ad26.COV2.S was a replication-incompetent adenovirus type 26 vector that expressed a prefusion-stabilized SARS-CoV-2 spike protein derived from the original Wuhan strain.

The specimen was peripheral blood, collected in a trial of Ad26.COV2.S vaccine versus placebo. The chain employs TRBV3-1 (or the pseudogene TRBV3-2) and TRBJ1-4; the best D guess is TRBD1, with 6 bases matching. This TCR was recovered from a person aged 18-60 years who received the Ad26.COV2.S COVID-19 vaccine or a placebo. The CDR3 protein sequence reads: CASSQPGEGEKLFF. The base sequence is TGTGCCAGCAGCCAACCAGGGGAGGGTGAAAAACTGTTTTTT.